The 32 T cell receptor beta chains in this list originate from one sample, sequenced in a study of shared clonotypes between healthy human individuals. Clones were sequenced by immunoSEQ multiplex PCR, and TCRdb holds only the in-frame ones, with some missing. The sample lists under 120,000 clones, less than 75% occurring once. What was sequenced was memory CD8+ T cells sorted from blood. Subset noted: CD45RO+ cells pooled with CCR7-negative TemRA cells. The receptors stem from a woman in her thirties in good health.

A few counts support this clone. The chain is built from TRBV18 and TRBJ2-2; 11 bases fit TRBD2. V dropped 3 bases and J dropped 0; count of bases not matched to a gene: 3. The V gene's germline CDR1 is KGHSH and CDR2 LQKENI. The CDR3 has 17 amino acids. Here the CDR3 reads CASSPGLAATNTGELFF. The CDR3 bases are TGTGCCAGCTCACCGGGACTAGCGGCAACGAACACCGGGGAGCTGTTTTTT.

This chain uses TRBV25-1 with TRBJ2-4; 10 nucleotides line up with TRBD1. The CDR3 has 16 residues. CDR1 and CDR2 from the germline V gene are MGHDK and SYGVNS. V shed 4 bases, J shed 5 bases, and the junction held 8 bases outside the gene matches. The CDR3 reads CASSVQGQGTENIQYF. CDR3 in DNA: TGTGCCAGCAGTGTGCAGGGACAGGGGACGGAAAACATTCAGTACTTC.

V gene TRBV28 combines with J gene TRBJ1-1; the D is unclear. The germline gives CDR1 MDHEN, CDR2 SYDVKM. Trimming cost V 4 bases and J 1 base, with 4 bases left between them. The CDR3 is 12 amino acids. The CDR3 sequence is CASSYGNTEAFF. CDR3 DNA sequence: TGTGCCAGCAGTTACGGGAACACTGAAGCTTTCTTT.

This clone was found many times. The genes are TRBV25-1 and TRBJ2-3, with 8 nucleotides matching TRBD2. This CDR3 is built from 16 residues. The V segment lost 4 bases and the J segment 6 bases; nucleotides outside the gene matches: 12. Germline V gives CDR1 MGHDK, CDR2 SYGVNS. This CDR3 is CASSGAGSGGRDTQYF. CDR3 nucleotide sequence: TGTGCCAGCAGTGGAGCGGGGAGCGGCGGGAGGGATACGCAGTATTTT.

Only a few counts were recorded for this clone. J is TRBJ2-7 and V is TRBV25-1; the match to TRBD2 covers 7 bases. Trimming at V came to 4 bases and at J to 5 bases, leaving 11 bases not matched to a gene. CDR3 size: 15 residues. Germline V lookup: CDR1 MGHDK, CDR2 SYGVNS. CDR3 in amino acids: CASSGLSGIRNEQYF. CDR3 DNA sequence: TGTGCCAGCAGTGGTCTCAGCGGGATTCGAAACGAGCAGTACTTC.

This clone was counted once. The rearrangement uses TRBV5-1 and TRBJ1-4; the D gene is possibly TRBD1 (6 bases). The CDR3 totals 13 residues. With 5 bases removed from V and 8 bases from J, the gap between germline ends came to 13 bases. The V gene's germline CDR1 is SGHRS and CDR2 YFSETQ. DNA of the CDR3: TGCGCCAGCAGGGGCAGGGGAAGCGAAAAACTGTTTTTT. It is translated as CASRGRGSEKLFF.

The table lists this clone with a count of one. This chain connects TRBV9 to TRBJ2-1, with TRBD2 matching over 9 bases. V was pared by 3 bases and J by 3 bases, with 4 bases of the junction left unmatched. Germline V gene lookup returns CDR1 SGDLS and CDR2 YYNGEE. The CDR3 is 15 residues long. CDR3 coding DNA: TGTGCCAGCAGCGCCCGACTAGCGGACTACAATGAGCAGTTCTTC. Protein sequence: CASSARLADYNEQFF.

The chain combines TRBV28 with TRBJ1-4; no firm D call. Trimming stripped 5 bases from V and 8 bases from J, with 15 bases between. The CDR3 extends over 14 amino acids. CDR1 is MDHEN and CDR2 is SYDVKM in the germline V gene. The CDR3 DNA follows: TGTGCCAGCAGTGAAACGGGCTCCCTGGAAAAACTGTTTTTT. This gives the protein CASSETGSLEKLFF. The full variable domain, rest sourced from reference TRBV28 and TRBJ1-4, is DVKVTQSSRYLVKRTGEKVFLECVQDMDHENMFWYRQDPGLGLRLIYFSYDVKMKEKGDIPEGYSVSREKKERFSLILESASTNQTSMYLCASSETGSLEKLFFGSGTQLSVL.

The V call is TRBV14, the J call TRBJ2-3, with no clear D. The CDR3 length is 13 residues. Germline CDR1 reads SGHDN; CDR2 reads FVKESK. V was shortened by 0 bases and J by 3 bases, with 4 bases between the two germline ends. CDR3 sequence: CASSQELTDTQYF. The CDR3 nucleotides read TGTGCCAGCAGCCAAGAACTAACAGATACGCAGTATTTT. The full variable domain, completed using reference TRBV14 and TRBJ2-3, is EAGVTQFPSHSVIEKGQTVTLRCDPISGHDNLYWYRRVMGKEIKFLLHFVKESKQDESGMPNNRFLAERTGGTYSTLKVQPAELEDSGVYFCASSQELTDTQYFGPGTRLTVL.

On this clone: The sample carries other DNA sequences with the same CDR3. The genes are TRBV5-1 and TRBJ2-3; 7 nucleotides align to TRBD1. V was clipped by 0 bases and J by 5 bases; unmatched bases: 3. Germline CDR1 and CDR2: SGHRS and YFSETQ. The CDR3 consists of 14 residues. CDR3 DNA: TGCGCCAGCAGCTTGGGGACAGGAGGAGATACGCAGTATTTT. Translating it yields CASSLGTGGDTQYF.

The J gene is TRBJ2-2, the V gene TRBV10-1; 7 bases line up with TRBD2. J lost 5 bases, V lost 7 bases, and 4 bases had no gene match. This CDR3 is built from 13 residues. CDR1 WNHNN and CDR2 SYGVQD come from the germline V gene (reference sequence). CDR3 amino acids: CASKSGATGELFF. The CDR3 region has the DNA TGCGCCAGCAAAAGCGGGGCGACCGGGGAGCTGTTTTTT.

CDR3 amino acids: CATSVTGLAGGREQYF. In DNA, the CDR3 is TGTGCCACCAGCGTAACAGGACTAGCGGGAGGCCGCGAGCAGTACTTC. The rearrangement joins TRBV15 to TRBJ2-7; 14 bases are a match to TRBD2. This CDR3 region has 16 residues. V was pared by 5 bases and J by 6 bases, with 9 bases of the junction left unmatched. Germline V CDR1 and CDR2: LNHNV, YYDKDF (reference sequence).

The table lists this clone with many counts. CDR3 bases: TGTGCCAGCGGACGAGGCAGGGACCCCCTCCAGACCCAGTACTTC. This codes for CASGRGRDPLQTQYF. The rearrangement uses TRBV28 and TRBJ2-5; D possibly matches TRBD1 or TRBD2 (5 bases each). The CDR3 is 15 amino acids. The germline V gene encodes CDR1 MDHEN and CDR2 SYDVKM. Trimming cost V 8 bases and J 6 bases, with 22 bases left between them.

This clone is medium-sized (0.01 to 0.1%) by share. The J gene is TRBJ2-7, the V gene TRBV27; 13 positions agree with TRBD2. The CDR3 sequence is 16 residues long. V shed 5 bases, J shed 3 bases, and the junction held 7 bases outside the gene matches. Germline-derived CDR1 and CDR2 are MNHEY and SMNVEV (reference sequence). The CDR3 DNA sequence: TGTGCCAGCAGTCGGACTAGCGGGAGCTGGAACTACGAGCAGTACTTC. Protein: CASSRTSGSWNYEQYF.

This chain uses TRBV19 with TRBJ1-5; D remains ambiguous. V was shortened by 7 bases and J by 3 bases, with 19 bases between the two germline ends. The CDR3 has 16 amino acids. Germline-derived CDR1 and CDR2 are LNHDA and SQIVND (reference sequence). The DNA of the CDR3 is TGTGCCAGTATGGGAGAGTGGGTGTCCCACAATCAGCCCCAGCATTTT. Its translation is CASMGEWVSHNQPQHF.

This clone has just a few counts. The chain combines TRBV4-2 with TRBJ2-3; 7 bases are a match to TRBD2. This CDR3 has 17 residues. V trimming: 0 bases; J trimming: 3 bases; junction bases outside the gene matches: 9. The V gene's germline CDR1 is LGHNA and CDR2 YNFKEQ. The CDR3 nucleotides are TGTGCCAGCAGCCAAGAGAATGGAGGGGAGGGGACAGATACGCAGTATTTT. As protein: CASSQENGGEGTDTQYF.

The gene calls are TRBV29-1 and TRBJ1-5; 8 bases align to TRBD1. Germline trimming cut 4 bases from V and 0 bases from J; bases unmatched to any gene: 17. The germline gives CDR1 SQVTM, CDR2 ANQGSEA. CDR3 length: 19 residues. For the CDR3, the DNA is TGCAGCGTTGTAGCGTTGGCAGGGGGCAGCGTATATAGCAATCAGCCCCAGCATTTT. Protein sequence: CSVVALAGGSVYSNQPQHF.

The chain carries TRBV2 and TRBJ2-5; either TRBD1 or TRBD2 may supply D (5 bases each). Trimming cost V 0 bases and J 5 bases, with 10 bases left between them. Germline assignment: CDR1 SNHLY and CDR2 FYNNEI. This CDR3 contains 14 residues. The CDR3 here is CASSEAGVGETQYF. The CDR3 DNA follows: TGTGCCAGCAGTGAAGCGGGGGTAGGCGAGACCCAGTACTTC.

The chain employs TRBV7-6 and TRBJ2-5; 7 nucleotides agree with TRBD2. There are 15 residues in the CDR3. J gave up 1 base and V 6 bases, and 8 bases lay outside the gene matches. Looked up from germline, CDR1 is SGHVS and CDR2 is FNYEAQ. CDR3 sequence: CASRPTSSGQETQYF. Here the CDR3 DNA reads TGTGCCAGCAGACCTACCTCTAGCGGCCAAGAGACCCAGTACTTC.

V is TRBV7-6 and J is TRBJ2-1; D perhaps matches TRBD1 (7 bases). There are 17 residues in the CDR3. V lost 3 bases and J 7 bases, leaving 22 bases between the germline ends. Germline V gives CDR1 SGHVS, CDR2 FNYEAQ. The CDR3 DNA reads TGTGCCAGCAGCTTCGTGCAGGGGGGCCATTTTCGAAATGAGCAGTTCTTC. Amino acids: CASSFVQGGHFRNEQFF. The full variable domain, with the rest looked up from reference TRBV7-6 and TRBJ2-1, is GAGVSQSPRYKVTKRGQDVALRCDPISGHVSLYWYRQALGQGPEFLTYFNYEAQQDKSGLPNDRFSAERPEGSISTLTIQRTEQRDSAMYRCASSFVQGGHFRNEQFFGPGTRLTVL.

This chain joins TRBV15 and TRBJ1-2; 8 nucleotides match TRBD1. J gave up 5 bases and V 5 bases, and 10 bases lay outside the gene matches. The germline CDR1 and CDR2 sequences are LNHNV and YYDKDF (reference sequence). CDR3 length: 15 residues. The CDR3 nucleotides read TGTGCCACCAGCGAGGGACAGGAGCCCTTTTATGGCTACACCTTC. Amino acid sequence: CATSEGQEPFYGYTF. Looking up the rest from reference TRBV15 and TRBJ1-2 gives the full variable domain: DAMVIQNPRYQVTQFGKPVTLSCSQTLNHNVMYWYQQKSSQAPKLLFHYYDKDFNNEADTPDNFQSRRPNTSFCFLDIRSPGLGDTAMYLCATSEGQEPFYGYTFGSGTRLTVV.

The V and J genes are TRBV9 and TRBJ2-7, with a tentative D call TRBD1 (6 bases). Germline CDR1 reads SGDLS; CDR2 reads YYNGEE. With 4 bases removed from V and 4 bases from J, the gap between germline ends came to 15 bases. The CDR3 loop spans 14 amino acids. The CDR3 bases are TGTGCCAGCAGCACAACAGGGTTGACGTACGAGCAGTACTTC. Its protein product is CASSTTGLTYEQYF.

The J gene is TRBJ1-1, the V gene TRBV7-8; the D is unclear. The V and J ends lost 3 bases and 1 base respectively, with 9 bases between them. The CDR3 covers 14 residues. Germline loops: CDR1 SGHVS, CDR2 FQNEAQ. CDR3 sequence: CASSFENRNTEAFF. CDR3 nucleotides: TGTGCCAGCAGCTTCGAGAACAGGAACACTGAAGCTTTCTTT.

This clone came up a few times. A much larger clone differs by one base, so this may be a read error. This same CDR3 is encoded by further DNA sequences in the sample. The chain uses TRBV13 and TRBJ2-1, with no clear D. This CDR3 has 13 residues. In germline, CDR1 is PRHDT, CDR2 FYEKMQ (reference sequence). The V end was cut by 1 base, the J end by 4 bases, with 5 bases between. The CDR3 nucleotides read TGTGCCAGCAGCTTAGAACGGTACAATGAGCAGTTCTTC. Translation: CASSLERYNEQFF. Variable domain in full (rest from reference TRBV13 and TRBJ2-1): AAGVIQSPRHLIKEKRETATLKCYPIPRHDTVYWYQQGPGQDPQFLISFYEKMQSDKGSIPDRFSAQQFSDYHSELNMSSLELGDSALYFCASSLERYNEQFFGPGTRLTVL.

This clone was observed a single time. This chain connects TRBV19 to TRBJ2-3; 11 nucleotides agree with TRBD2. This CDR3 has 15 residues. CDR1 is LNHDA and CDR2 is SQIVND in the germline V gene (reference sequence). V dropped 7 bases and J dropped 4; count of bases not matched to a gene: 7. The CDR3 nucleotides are TGTGCCAGTAAGCTACTAGCGGGAGAAGCAGATACGCAGTATTTT. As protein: CASKLLAGEADTQYF.

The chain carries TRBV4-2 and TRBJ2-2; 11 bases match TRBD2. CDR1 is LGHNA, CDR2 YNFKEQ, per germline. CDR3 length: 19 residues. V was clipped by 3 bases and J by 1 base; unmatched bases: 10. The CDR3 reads CASSQALLAGVKNTGELFF. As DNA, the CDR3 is TGTGCCAGCAGCCAGGCTTTACTAGCGGGAGTTAAGAACACCGGGGAGCTGTTTTTT.

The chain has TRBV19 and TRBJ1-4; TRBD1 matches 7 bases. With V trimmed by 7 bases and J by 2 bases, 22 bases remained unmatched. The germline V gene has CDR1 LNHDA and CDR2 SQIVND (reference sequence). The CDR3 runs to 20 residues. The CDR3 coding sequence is TGTGCCAGTACCACTACGGGGACAGATATATACTGGTGGACTAATGAAAAACTGTTTTTT. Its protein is CASTTTGTDIYWWTNEKLFF.

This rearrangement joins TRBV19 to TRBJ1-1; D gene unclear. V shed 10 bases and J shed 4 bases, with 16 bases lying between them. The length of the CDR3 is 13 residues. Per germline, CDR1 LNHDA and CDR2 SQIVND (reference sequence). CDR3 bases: TGTGCCACCAGTTCCGGACGCGGCACTGAAGCTTTCTTT. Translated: CATSSGRGTEAFF.

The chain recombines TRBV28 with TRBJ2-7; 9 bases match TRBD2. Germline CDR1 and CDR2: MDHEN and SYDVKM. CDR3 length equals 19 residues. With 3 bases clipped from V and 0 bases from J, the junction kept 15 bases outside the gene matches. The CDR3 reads CASSFPRVRAGGLSYEQYF. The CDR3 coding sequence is TGTGCCAGCAGTTTTCCCCGAGTAAGAGCGGGAGGCCTCTCCTACGAGCAGTACTTC.

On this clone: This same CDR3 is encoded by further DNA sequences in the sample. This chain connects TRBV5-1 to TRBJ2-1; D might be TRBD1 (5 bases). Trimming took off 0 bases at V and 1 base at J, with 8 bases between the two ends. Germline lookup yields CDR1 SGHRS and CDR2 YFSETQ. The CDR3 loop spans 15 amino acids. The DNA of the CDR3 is TGCGCCAGCAGCTTGGCTTCAGGGTCCTACAATGAGCAGTTCTTC. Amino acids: CASSLASGSYNEQFF. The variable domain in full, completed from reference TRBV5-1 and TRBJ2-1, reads KAGVTQTPRYLIKTRGQQVTLSCSPISGHRSVSWYQQTPGQGLQFLFEYFSETQRNKGNFPGRFSGRQFSNSRSEMNVSTLELGDSALYLCASSLASGSYNEQFFGPGTRLTVL.

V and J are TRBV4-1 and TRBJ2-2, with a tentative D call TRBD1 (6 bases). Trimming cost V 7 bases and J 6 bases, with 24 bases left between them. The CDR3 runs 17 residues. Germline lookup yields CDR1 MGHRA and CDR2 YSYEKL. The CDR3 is CASTSVQGQIPAGELFF. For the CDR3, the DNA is TGCGCCAGCACCTCCGTACAGGGACAAATCCCTGCCGGGGAGCTGTTTTTT.

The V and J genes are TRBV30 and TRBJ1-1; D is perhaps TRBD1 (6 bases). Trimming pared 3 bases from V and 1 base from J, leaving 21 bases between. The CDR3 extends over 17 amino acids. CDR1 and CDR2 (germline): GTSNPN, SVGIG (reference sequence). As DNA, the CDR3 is TGTGCCTGGAGGAGAGGGTTTGGGGGGCCCAAGAACACTGAAGCTTTCTTT. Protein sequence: CAWRRGFGGPKNTEAFF.